The T cell receptor (beta chain) described here comes from a study of CD8 T cells in ankylosing spondylitis. Findings and caveats of the study: One TCR beta motif, made up of eight highly homologous variants, appeared characteristic of ankylosing spondylitis blood.

On this clonotype: Its antigen is still unknown.

TCRdb itself ran the 5' RACE reads through MiXCR, one entry per CDR3 protein. The sample carries under 950,000 distinct CDR3 sequences, under 20% recorded once. The germline V and J ends were trimmed by 1 base and 4 bases, with 12 bases remaining between them. Germline V gene data show CDR1 as MGHRA and CDR2 as YSYEKL. The CDR3 covers 15 residues. The clonotype originates from a male donor with ankylosing spondylitis. Sequencing was carried out using blood, either unsorted or a sorted T cell fraction (not recorded which). This chain connects TRBV4-1 to TRBJ2-3; D not certain. DNA of the CDR3: TGCGCCAGCAGCCAAGTAGGGTTCAAAGCAGATACGCAGTATTTT. This codes for CASSQVGFKADTQYF.